This T cell receptor (beta chain) was profiled in a study of spatial heterogeneity in lung cancer. At the level of the study: There were, on average, more than nine raw-read appearances for each unique TCR and UMI combination.

Unique molecular identifiers tagged every individual TCR cDNA molecule. TCRdb re-derived calls from the 5' RACE reads in MiXCR, one entry per CDR3 protein. The data hold 3,500 to 4,500 distinct CDR3 sequences, with roughly 50% observed a single time. Notes on this clonotype: Its antigen is unknown. The size of this beta chain means little, since it is a stray read in a library made for alpha chains.

Study-level results: Ubiquitous expanded tumor TCRs were seen in blood more at resection than at follow-up.

Time point: sample taken at primary tumor resection. From tumor, nontumor lung or frozen PBMC, whole RNA was taken unsorted for sequencing. Untreated early-stage non-small cell lung cancer patients, about 70 in total, were the donors. The CDR3 is 15 amino acids. Germline values: CDR1 DFQATT, CDR2 SNEGSKA (reference sequence). V trimming: 0 bases; J trimming: 3 bases; junction bases outside the gene matches: 3. This receptor was taken from a female donor with early-stage non-small cell lung cancer. V gene TRBV20-1 combines with J gene TRBJ2-3; 10 positions agree with TRBD2. The sample here was PBMCs, taken at surgery. CDR3 sequence: CSARDSGGKTDTQYF. In nucleotides, the CDR3 is TGCAGTGCTAGAGATAGCGGGGGGAAGACAGATACGCAGTATTTT.